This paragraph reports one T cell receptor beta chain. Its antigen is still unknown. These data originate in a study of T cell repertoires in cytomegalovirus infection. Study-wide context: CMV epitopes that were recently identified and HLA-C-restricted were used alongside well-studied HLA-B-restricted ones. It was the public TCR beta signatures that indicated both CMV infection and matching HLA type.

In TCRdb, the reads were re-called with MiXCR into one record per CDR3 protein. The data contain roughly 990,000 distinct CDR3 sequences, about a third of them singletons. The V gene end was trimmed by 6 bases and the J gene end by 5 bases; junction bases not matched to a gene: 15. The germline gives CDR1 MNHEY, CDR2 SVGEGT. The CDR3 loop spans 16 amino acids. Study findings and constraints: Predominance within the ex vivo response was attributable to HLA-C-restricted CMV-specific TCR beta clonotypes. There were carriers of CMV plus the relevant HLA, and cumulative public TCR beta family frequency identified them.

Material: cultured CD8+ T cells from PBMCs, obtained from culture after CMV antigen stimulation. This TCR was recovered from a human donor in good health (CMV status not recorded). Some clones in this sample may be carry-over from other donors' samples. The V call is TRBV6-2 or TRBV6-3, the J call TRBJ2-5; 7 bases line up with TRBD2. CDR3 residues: CASRARDYFLGETQYF. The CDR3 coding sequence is TGTGCCAGCAGAGCCCGGGACTACTTCTTGGGTGAGACCCAGTACTTC.